This T cell receptor beta chain was observed in a study of Graves' ophthalmopathy and Graves' hyperthyroidism. CDR3 length equals 16 residues. Germline CDR1 is MNHNY and CDR2 is SVGAGI (reference sequence). The V end lost 5 bases, the J end lost 0 bases, and 16 bases lay between the germline ends. Exclusion covered patients with other autoimmune diseases or uncontrolled infections (as well as pregnancy or lactation). This clonotype was observed a few times. As the template, RNA transcripts were used to amplify TCR beta CDR3 regions. HTBI primers served in a first-round RT-PCR, which a second-round multiplex PCR followed. TCRdb ran MiXCR on the multiplex PCR reads and lists one entry per CDR3 protein. This table holds some 1.1 million distinct CDR3 sequences, approximately 35% found once.

The sequence derives from an adult man with Graves' hyperthyroidism. This chain uses TRBV6-6 with TRBJ1-2, with D unclear. Sample: peripheral blood or thyroid tissue (not recorded which). The CDR3, as DNA: TGTGCCAGCAGTCCCTGGGCAGGTGACACTAACTATGGCTACACCTTC. This gives the protein CASSPWAGDTNYGYTF.